This TCR beta chain emerged from a study of Graves' ophthalmopathy and Graves' hyperthyroidism. Overall study findings and caveats: Blood also held most thyroid clonotypes expanded above 0.001 frequency.

In regard to this clonotype: Its antigen is undetermined.

The CDR3 consists of 14 residues. CDR1 is SQVTM, CDR2 ANQGSEA, per germline. With 4 bases removed from V and 2 bases from J, the gap between germline ends came to 14 bases. Amplified material comprised TCR beta CDR3 regions derived from RNA transcripts. An opening RT-PCR round employed HTBI primers and preceded a second-round multiplex PCR. Each CDR3 protein gets one entry after TCRdb re-called the multiplex PCR reads with MiXCR. The table lists some 240,000 distinct CDR3 sequences, around 50% of them singletons. The V call is TRBV29-1, the J call TRBJ1-1; D not certain. Material for sequencing was peripheral blood. The sequence derives from an adult man with Graves' ophthalmopathy. CDR3 sequence (DNA): TGCAGCGTTGTACCCTCGGCAGTCAACACTGAAGCTTTCTTT. It is translated as CSVVPSAVNTEAFF.